This T cell receptor (beta chain) was sequenced during a study of cytomegalovirus exposure and HLA in healthy donors. Study findings and constraints: A missense variant in DCLRE1C was later tied to TCR beta V- and J-gene trimming.

13 Jbeta primers and 60 Vbeta primers were used for the PCR. Profiled with immunoSEQ multiplex PCR; TCRdb holds only in-frame clones, not every one. The repertoire holds around 150,000 clones, with 80% to 90% as singletons. With 1 base clipped from V and 9 bases from J, the junction kept 6 bases outside the gene matches. This CDR3 contains 15 residues. The V gene's germline CDR1 is MGHRA and CDR2 YSYEKL. In regard to this clone: What it binds is unknown.

This TCR was sampled from a man between 18 and 35 years old in good health and CMV-seropositive. The chain is built from TRBV4-1 and TRBJ1-6; 7 bases are a match to TRBD1. Sequencing was carried out using PBMCs. CDR3 DNA: TGCGCCAGCAGCCAAGGACAGGGTTCAAGTTCACCCCTCCACTTT. It yields the protein CASSQGQGSSSPLHF.